Listed below are T cell receptor beta chains from one sample, sequenced in a study of regulatory T cells in long-lasting Graves disease. TCRdb re-analysed the multiplex PCR reads in MiXCR, keeping a single row per CDR3 protein. In the table there are 400,000 to 500,000 distinct CDR3 sequences, under 15% of which are singletons. These data were also reused for a study on T cells in Graves' hyperthyroidism and ophthalmopathy.

The source was peripheral blood mononuclear cells (PBMCs), collected at new diagnosis, from a patient treated with antithyroid drugs. These receptors originate from a woman younger than 45 with Graves disease. The conserved cysteine and the conserved F or W are not part of the CDR3 here. Each record gives: D gene, J gene, V gene, CDR3 protein. The D gene is left open where the match is weak.

>TRBD1|TRBJ2-2|TRBV24-1
ATSRDRDGELF
>.|TRBJ2-2|TRBV11-2
ASSATRGNTGELF
>.|TRBJ2-7|TRBV15
ATSRDNGPGTY
>.|TRBJ1-2|TRBV5-4
ASSSSGLAYGYT
>.|TRBJ2-3|TRBV24-1
ATSDDPSDTQY
>.|TRBJ1-2|TRBV29-1
SVGRPGGGGGYT
>TRBD1|TRBJ1-4|TRBV7-9
ASSSSRDRGFLNEKLF
>.|TRBJ2-1|TRBV10-3
AISGFRGEDEQF
>TRBD2|TRBJ2-7|TRBV30
AWSVPREGYEQY
>TRBD2|TRBJ2-7|TRBV27
ASSPPTSGRGGTEQY
>TRBD1|TRBJ2-7|TRBV4-1
ASSQAGTGPCEQY